This T cell receptor (beta chain) was recovered during a study of radiotherapy plus CTLA-4 blockade in lung cancer. On the study more broadly: Overall, around 18% of patients showed an objective response, while over 25% attained disease control. General study findings and limits: Expansion of tumor-derived TCR clones was observed in blood after radiotherapy plus ipilimumab.

Details on this clone: Its antigen is not identified.

Some clones are missing from TCRdb's copy, which holds only in-frame ones; the method was immunoSEQ multiplex PCR. The sample has around 77,000 clones, around 74% seen once; the top ten hold roughly 10%. The germline gives CDR1 SGHRS, CDR2 YFSETQ. The CDR3 loop spans 15 amino acids. Trimming pared 4 bases from V and 2 bases from J, leaving 16 bases between. The receptor was isolated from a human donor with non-small cell lung cancer whose response to radiotherapy plus ipilimumab could not be evaluated. The sequenced sample was peripheral blood, obtained from a patient treated with radiotherapy plus ipilimumab. The V call is TRBV5-1, the J call TRBJ2-7; D is uncertain. Written as DNA, the CDR3 is TGCGCCAGCAGCCCCCAACAGATCGACACCTACGAGCAGTACTTC. The encoded protein is CASSPQQIDTYEQYF.